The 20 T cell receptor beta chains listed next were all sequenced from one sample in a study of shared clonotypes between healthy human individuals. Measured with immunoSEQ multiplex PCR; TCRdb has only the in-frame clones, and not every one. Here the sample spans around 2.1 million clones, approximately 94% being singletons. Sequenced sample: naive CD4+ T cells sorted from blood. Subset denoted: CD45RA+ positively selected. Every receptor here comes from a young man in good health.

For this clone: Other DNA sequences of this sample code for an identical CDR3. The CDR3 DNA follows: TGTGCCAGCAGCTTAGCAGCGAACTACGAGCAGTACTTC. Protein product: CASSLAANYEQYF. V is TRBV7-2 and J is TRBJ2-7; D is unresolved. Trimming removed 0 bases from V and 3 bases from J, with 6 bases in between. The CDR3 sequence is 13 residues long. CDR1 and CDR2 from the germline V gene are SGHTA and FQGNSA.

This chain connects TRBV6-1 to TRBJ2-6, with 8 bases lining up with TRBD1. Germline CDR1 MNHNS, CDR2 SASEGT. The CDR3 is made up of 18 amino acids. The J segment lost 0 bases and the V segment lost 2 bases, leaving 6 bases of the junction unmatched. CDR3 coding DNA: TGTGCCAGCAGTGAACTGGGACAGGCAAGCTCTGGGGCCAACGTCCTGACTTTC. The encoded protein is CASSELGQASSGANVLTF.

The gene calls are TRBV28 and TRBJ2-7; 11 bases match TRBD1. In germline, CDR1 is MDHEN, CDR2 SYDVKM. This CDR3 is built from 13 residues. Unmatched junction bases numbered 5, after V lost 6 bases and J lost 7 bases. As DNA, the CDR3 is TGTGCCAGCAGCCTGGACAGGGGGCTTGAGCAGTACTTC. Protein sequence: CASSLDRGLEQYF.

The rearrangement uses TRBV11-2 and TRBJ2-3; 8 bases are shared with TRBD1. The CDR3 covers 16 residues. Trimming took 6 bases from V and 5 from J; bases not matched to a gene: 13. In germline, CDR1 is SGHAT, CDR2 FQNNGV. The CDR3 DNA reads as TGTGCCAGCAGTCCTACGACAGGGGTAGGAAGAGATACGCAGTATTTT. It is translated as CASSPTTGVGRDTQYF.

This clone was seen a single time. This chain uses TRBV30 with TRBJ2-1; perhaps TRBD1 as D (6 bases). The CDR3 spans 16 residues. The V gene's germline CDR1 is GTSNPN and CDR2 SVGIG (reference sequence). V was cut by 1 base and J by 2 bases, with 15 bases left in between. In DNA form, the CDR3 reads TGTGCCTGGAGTGCGCCCCAGGGGATGGCCTACAATGAGCAGTTCTTC. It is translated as CAWSAPQGMAYNEQFF.

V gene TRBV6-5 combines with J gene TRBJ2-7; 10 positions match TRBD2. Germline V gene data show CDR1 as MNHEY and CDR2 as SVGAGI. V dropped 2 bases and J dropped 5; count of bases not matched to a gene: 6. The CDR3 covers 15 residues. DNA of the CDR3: TGTGCCAGCAGTTACCGAGCGGGAGGGCCTGACGAGCAGTACTTC. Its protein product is CASSYRAGGPDEQYF.

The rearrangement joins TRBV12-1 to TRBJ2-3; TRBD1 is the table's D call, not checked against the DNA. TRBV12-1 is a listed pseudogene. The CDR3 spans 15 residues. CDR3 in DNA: TGTGCCAGCAGCCTGACAGGGGGAGTCACAGATACGCAGTATTTT. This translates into CASSLTGGVTDTQYF.

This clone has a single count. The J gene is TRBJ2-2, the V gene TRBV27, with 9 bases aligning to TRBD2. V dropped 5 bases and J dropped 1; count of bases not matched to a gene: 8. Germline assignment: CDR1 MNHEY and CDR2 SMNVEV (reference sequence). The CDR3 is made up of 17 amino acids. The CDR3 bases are TGTGCCAGCAGTAGCGGGGGGCCTTCAAAGAACACCGGGGAGCTGTTTTTT. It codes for CASSSGGPSKNTGELFF.

The CDR3 loop reads CSVGLGQGINYGYTF. In nucleotides, the CDR3 is TGCAGCGTTGGTTTAGGACAGGGTATCAACTATGGCTACACCTTC. The gene calls are TRBV29-1 and TRBJ1-2; TRBD1 matches 8 bases. Germline V gene data show CDR1 as SQVTM and CDR2 as ANQGSEA. The CDR3 has 15 amino acids. The ends lost 4 bases at V and 2 bases at J; junction bases unmatched: 9.

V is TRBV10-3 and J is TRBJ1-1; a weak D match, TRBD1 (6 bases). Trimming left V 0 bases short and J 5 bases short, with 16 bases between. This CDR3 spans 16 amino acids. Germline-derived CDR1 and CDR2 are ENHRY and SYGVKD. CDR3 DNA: TGTGCCATCAGTGAGTCCCTTCCTACAGGGAGGACTGAAGCTTTCTTT. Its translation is CAISESLPTGRTEAFF.

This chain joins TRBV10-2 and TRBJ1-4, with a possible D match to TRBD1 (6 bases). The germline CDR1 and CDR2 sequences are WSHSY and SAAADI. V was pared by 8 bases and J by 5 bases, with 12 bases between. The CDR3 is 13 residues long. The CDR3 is CASGGQLNEKLFF. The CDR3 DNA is TGCGCCAGCGGCGGACAGCTCAATGAAAAACTGTTTTTT.

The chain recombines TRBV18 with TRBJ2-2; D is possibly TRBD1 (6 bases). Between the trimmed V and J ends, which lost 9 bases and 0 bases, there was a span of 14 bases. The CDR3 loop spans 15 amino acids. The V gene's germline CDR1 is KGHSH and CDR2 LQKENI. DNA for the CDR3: TGTGCCAGTCCTCACAGGGCCGCGAACACCGGGGAGCTGTTTTTT. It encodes CASPHRAANTGELFF.

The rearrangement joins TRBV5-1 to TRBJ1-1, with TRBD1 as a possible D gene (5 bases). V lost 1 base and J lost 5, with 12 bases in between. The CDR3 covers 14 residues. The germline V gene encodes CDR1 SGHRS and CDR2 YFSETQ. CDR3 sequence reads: CASSLRERQTEAFF. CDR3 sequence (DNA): TGCGCCAGCAGCTTGCGTGAGCGACAGACTGAAGCTTTCTTT. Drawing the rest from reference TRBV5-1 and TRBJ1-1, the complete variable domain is KAGVTQTPRYLIKTRGQQVTLSCSPISGHRSVSWYQQTPGQGLQFLFEYFSETQRNKGNFPGRFSGRQFSNSRSEMNVSTLELGDSALYLCASSLRERQTEAFFGQGTRLTVV.

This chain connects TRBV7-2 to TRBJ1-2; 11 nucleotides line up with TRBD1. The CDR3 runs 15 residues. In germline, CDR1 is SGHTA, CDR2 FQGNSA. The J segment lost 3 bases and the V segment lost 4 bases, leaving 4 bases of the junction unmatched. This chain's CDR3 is CASSWGQGVHYGYTF. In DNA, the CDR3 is TGTGCCAGCAGCTGGGGACAGGGGGTCCACTATGGCTACACCTTC.

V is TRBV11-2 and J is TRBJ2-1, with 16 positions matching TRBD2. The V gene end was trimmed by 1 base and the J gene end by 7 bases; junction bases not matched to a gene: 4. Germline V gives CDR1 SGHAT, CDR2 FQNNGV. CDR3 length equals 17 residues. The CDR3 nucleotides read TGTGCCAGCAGCTTAGTAGGGGGACTAGCGGGAGGGAATGAGCAGTTCTTC. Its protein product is CASSLVGGLAGGNEQFF. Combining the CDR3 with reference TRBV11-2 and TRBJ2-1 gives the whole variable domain EAGVAQSPRYKIIEKRQSVAFWCNPISGHATLYWYQQILGQGPKLLIQFQNNGVVDDSQLPKDRFSAERLKGVDSTLKIQPAKLEDSAVYLCASSLVGGLAGGNEQFFGPGTRLTVL.

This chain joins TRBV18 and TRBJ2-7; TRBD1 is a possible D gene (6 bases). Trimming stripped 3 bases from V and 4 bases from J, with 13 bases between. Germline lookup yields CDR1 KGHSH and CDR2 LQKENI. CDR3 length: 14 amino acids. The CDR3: CASSPSNRVYEQYF. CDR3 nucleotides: TGTGCCAGCTCACCCAGTAACAGGGTTTACGAGCAGTACTTC.

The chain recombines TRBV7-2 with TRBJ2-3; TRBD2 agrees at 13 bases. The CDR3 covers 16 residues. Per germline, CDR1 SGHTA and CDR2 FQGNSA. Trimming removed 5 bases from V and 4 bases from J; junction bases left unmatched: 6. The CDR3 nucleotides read TGTGCCAGCAGCCTGATGGGACTAGCGGGGCCAGATACGCAGTATTTT. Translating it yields CASSLMGLAGPDTQYF.

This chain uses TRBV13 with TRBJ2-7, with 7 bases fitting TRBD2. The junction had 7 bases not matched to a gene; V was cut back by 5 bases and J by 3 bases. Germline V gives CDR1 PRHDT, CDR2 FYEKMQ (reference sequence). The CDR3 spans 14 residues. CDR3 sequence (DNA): TGTGCCAGCAGCCCCCCGGGACTAAACTACGAGCAGTACTTC. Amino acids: CASSPPGLNYEQYF.

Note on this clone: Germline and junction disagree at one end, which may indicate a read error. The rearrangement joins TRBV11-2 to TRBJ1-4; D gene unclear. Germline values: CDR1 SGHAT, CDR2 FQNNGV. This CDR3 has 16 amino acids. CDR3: CASSLAGRRTTEKLFF. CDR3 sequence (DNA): TGTGCCAGCAGCTTAGCCGGTCGGCGGACTACTGAAAAACTGTTTTTT.

CDR3 bases: TGCGCCAGCAGCTTCACAGGTAGCCGTTATAATAACTATGGCTACACCTTC. It specifies CASSFTGSRYNNYGYTF. This sequence joins TRBV4-1 and TRBJ1-2; possibly TRBD1 for D (5 bases). The germline V and J ends were trimmed by 5 bases and 1 base, with 20 bases remaining between them. The CDR3 length is 17 residues. CDR1 MGHRA and CDR2 YSYEKL come from the germline V gene.